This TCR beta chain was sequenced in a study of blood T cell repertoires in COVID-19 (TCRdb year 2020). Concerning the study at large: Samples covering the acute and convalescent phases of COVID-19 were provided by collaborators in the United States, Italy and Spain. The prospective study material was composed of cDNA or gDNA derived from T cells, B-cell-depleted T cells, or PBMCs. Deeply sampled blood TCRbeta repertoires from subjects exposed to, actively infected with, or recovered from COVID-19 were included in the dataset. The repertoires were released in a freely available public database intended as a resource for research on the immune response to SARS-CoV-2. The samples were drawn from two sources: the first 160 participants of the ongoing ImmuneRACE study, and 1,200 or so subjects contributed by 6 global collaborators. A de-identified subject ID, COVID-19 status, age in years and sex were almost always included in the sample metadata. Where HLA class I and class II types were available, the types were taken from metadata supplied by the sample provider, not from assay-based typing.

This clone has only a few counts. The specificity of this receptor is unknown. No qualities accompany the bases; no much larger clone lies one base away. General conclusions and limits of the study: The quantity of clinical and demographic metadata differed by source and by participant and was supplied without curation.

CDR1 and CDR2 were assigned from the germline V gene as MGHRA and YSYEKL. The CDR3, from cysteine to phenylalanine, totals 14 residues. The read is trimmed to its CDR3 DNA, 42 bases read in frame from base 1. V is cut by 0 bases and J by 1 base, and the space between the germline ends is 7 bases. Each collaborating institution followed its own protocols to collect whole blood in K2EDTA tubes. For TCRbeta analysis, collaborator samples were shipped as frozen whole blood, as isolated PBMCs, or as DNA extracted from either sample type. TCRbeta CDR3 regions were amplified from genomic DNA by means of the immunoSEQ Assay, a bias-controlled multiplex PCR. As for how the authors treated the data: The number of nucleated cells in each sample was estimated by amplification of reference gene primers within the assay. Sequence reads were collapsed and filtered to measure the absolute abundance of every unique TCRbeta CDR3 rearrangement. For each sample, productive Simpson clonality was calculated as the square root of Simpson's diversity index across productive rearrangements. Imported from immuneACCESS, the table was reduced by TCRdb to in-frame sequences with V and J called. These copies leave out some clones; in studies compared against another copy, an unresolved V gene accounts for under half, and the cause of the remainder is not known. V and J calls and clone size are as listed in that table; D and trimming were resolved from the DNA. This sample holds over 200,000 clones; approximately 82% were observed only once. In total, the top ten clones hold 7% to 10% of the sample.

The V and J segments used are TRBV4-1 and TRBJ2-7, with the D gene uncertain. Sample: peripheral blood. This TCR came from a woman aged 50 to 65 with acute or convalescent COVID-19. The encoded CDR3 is CASSQDTGSYEQYF. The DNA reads TGCGCCAGCAGCCAAGACACGGGTTCCTACGAGCAGTACTTC.